Listed below are T cell receptor beta chains from one sample, sequenced in a study of blood T cell repertoires in COVID-19. Using immunoSEQ multiplex PCR, the repertoire was profiled, and TCRdb retains in-frame clones only, with some absent. The sample lists roughly 440,000 clones; about 87% were seen once. The specimen sequenced was peripheral blood. All receptors come from a woman aged 45-65 years with COVID-19, enrolled during active disease. Both conserved end residues are part of each CDR3. D genes are given only for firm matches. Size values are once, few and many counts, or a class for expanded clones, and some rows have none.

j_call d_call v_call clone_size cdr3_aa cdr3_nt
TRBJ1-5 TRBD1 TRBV28 once CASSRDRGRNQPQHF TGTGCCAGCAGCCGGGACAGGGGGAGGAATCAGCCCCAGCATTTT
TRBJ1-1 . TRBV7-8 . CASSPYRSSPEAFF TGTGCCAGCAGCCCTTACAGGTCGAGTCCTGAAGCTTTCTTT
TRBJ1-1 . TRBV7-6 few CASSLRVMNTEAFF TGTGCCAGCAGCTTGAGGGTCATGAACACTGAAGCTTTCTTT
TRBJ2-1 . TRBV7-9 . CASSLNGPEQFF TGTGCCAGCAGCTTAAACGGTCCCGAGCAGTTCTTC
TRBJ2-6 . TRBV7-8 . CASSSVSGANVLTF TGTGCCAGCAGCTCCGTATCCGGGGCCAACGTCCTGACTTTC
TRBJ2-7 TRBD2 TRBV2 . CASSNQRGAISYEQYF TGTGCCAGCAGCAATCAGCGGGGGGCCATCTCCTACGAGCAGTACTTC
TRBJ1-6 TRBD1 TRBV28 . CASSEGQGMLSPLHF TGTGCCAGCAGTGAAGGACAGGGGATGCTTTCACCCCTCCACTTT
TRBJ2-4 . TRBV4-1 once CASSRIGGGSAKNIQYF TGCGCCAGCAGCCGGATAGGAGGAGGTAGTGCCAAAAACATTCAGTACTTC
TRBJ2-3 TRBD2 TRBV5-1 once CASSLGERGGRATDTQYF TGCGCCAGCAGCTTGGGCGAGCGGGGGGGCCGCGCCACAGATACGCAGTATTTT
TRBJ2-5 . TRBV24-1 . CATSDSGYTGPQETQYF TGTGCCACCAGTGATTCGGGATATACAGGGCCCCAAGAGACCCAGTACTTC
TRBJ1-1 TRBD1 TRBV5-1 . CASSPGGGNTEAFF TGCGCCAGCAGCCCCGGAGGGGGCAACACTGAAGCTTTCTTT
TRBJ1-1 . TRBV21-1 . CASSQGRGLKSAFF TGTGCCAGCAGTCAAGGGAGAGGGCTGAAATCGGCTTTCTTT
TRBJ1-2 . TRBV9 . CASSVETGNYGYTF TGTGCCAGCAGCGTCGAAACAGGGAACTATGGCTACACCTTC
TRBJ1-2 TRBD1 TRBV6-6 once CASSKPTGGGYGYTF TGTGCCAGCAGTAAACCCACAGGGGGCGGCTATGGCTACACCTTC
TRBJ2-3 . TRBV29-1 . CSVEDRSRLPQRDTQYF TGCAGCGTTGAAGATAGGTCGAGACTGCCTCAGAGGGATACGCAGTATTTT
TRBJ1-2 TRBD1 TRBV27 . CASSLLGGQDLNYGYTF TGTGCCAGCAGCCTCCTAGGGGGACAGGACCTTAACTATGGCTACACCTTC
TRBJ1-6 . TRBV3-1/TRBV3-2 . CASSQGREVSPLHF TGTGCCAGCAGCCAAGGTCGGGAGGTCTCACCCCTCCACTTT
TRBJ2-7 . TRBV19 . CASSIDRASYEQYF TGTGCCAGTAGTATCGACAGAGCCTCCTACGAGCAGTACTTC
TRBJ2-1 . TRBV27 . CASSLIASNSYNEQFF TGTGCCAGCAGTCTTATCGCGTCGAACTCCTACAATGAGCAGTTCTTC
TRBJ2-5 TRBD1 TRBV11-2 once CASSLGTGRETQYF TGTGCCAGCAGCTTAGGGACAGGCAGGGAGACCCAGTACTTC
TRBJ1-5 . TRBV6-1 . CASSEIGVRSNQPQHF TGTGCCAGCAGTGAAATCGGGGTTAGATCGAATCAGCCCCAGCATTTT
TRBJ2-2 . TRBV2 few CASKGTLNTGELFF TGTGCCAGTAAAGGGACATTGAACACCGGGGAGCTGTTTTTT
TRBJ1-2 . TRBV29-1 . CSPSDYGYTF TGCAGCCCATCGGACTATGGCTACACCTTC
TRBJ2-3 TRBD2 TRBV5-5 . CASSLYSGGAIRPDTQYF TGTGCCAGCAGCTTGTATAGCGGGGGGGCCATTCGCCCAGATACGCAGTATTTT
TRBJ2-2 TRBD1 TRBV30 few CAWRAGTANTGELFF TGTGCCTGGAGGGCCGGGACAGCGAACACCGGGGAGCTGTTTTTT
TRBJ1-2 TRBD1 TRBV18 . CASSPPTQGGYGYTF TGTGCCAGCTCACCGCCGACACAGGGGGGCTATGGCTACACCTTC
TRBJ1-2 TRBD1 TRBV7-8 . CASSLGTGTGKYGYTF TGTGCCAGCAGCTTAGGGACCGGGACAGGGAAGTATGGCTACACCTTC
TRBJ1-1 . TRBV5-1 few CASSLGSVNTEAFF TGCGCCAGCAGCTTGGGATCGGTGAACACTGAAGCTTTCTTT
TRBJ2-1 TRBD2 TRBV19 . CASALAGGVNEQFF TGTGCCAGCGCGCTAGCGGGGGGGGTTAATGAGCAGTTCTTC
TRBJ1-1 TRBD1 TRBV7-3 . CASSLVGQGGTEAFF TGTGCCAGCAGCTTAGTCGGACAGGGGGGAACTGAAGCTTTCTTT
TRBJ1-2 TRBD1 TRBV28 . CASTEQGAYGYTF TGTGCCAGCACTGAGCAGGGGGCCTATGGCTACACCTTC
TRBJ1-5 . TRBV3-1/TRBV3-2 . CASSQASHRNQPQHF TGTGCCAGCAGCCAAGCCTCACACCGAAATCAGCCCCAGCATTTT
TRBJ2-1 TRBD1 TRBV9 few CASSALGQGSYNEQFF TGTGCCAGCAGTGCCTTGGGACAGGGCTCCTACAATGAGCAGTTCTTC
TRBJ1-2 . TRBV29-1 many CSARGLTRATF TGCAGCGCCCGCGGACTGACACGCGCGACCTTC
TRBJ1-1 . TRBV10-2 . CASSESRRGNTEAFF TGCGCCAGCAGTGAGTCGAGAAGGGGGAACACTGAAGCTTTCTTT